Listed below are T cell receptor beta chains from one sample, sequenced in a study of CD8 T cells in ankylosing spondylitis. TCRdb ran MiXCR on the 5' RACE reads and lists one entry per CDR3 protein. The table shows hundreds of thousands of distinct CDR3 sequences, with around 11% occurring only once. Sample: blood, either unsorted or a sorted T cell fraction (not recorded which). The receptors derive from a male donor with ankylosing spondylitis. Each CDR3 is given with its conserved first and last residue. Fields, in order: V gene, D gene, J gene, clone size, CDR3 protein, CDR3 DNA. The D gene is left open where the match is weak. Expanded clones are given a class, and other clones once, few, many or no size at all.

TRBV27,NA,TRBJ1-5,NA,CASRKKGPRTGGSNQPQHF,TGTGCCAGCAGGAAGAAGGGGCCTCGAACGGGGGGTTCAAATCAGCCCCAGCATTTT
TRBV20-1,NA,TRBJ1-5,few,CSASYRNQPQHF,TGCAGTGCTAGCTACAGAAATCAGCCCCAGCATTTT
TRBV12-2,NA,TRBJ1-5,once,CASRKEPRIGQPQHF,TGTGCAAGTCGCAAAGAGCCTAGAATCGGTCAGCCCCAGCATTTT
TRBV4-3,NA,TRBJ2-5,few,CASSQDPRAQETQYF,TGCGCCAGCAGCCAAGACCCTCGGGCTCAAGAGACCCAGTACTTC
TRBV20-1,TRBD2,TRBJ2-5,few,CSARGPRGSQETQYF,TGCAGTGCTAGAGGACCCCGCGGGAGCCAAGAGACCCAGTACTTC
TRBV11-1,TRBD2,TRBJ2-7,NA,CASSLALADEQYF,TGTGCCAGCAGCTTAGCTCTAGCGGACGAGCAGTACTTC
TRBV3-1,TRBD1,TRBJ2-1,few,CASSLRDRGNEQFF,TGTGCCAGCAGCCTACGGGACAGGGGCAATGAGCAGTTCTTC
TRBV20-1,NA,TRBJ1-1,NA,CSAVGGAGENTEAFF,TGCAGTGCCGTCGGCGGGGCAGGGGAGAACACTGAAGCTTTCTTT
TRBV28,TRBD1,TRBJ2-1,NA,CASSRPLGTGGNSNEQFF,TGTGCCAGCAGTCGCCCTCTCGGGACAGGGGGCAACTCCAATGAGCAGTTCTTC
TRBV4-2,NA,TRBJ2-1,few,CASSPGDTDSYNEQFF,TGTGCCAGCAGCCCGGGGGACACCGACTCCTACAATGAGCAGTTCTTC
TRBV6-2/TRBV6-3,TRBD1,TRBJ1-2,NA,CASRRDRWNYGYTF,TGTGCCAGCAGAAGGGACAGGTGGAACTATGGCTACACCTTC
TRBV6-4,NA,TRBJ1-1,few,CASSESGDTEAFF,TGTGCCAGCAGTGAAAGTGGGGACACTGAAGCTTTCTTT
TRBV28,NA,TRBJ2-3,NA,CASSAWRRGTDTQYF,TGTGCCAGCAGTGCCTGGCGCCGGGGCACAGATACGCAGTATTTT
TRBV7-2,NA,TRBJ1-5,few,CASSFDWDYQPQHF,TGTGCCAGCAGCTTCGACTGGGATTATCAGCCCCAGCATTTT
TRBV20-1,TRBD2,TRBJ2-3,few,CSARDGLAGTDTQYF,TGCAGTGCTAGAGATGGGCTAGCGGGCACAGATACGCAGTATTTT
TRBV20-1,TRBD1,TRBJ2-7,NA,CSAGRGRDEQYF,TGCAGTGCTGGCAGGGGGCGAGACGAGCAGTACTTC
TRBV7-9,NA,TRBJ2-7,NA,CASSWGPLSSYEQYF,TGTGCCAGCAGCTGGGGACCTCTGAGCTCCTACGAGCAGTACTTC
TRBV20-1,NA,TRBJ2-1,few,CSASRRTNEQFF,TGCAGTGCTAGCCGTAGGACTAATGAGCAGTTCTTC
TRBV5-1,TRBD1,TRBJ1-6,few,CASSNQGAHSPLHF,TGCGCCAGCAGCAACCAGGGGGCGCATTCACCCCTCCACTTT
TRBV7-7,NA,TRBJ1-3,NA,CASSAGTGNTIYF,TGTGCTAGCAGCGCTGGGACTGGAAACACCATATATTTT
TRBV12-5,TRBD2,TRBJ2-3,NA,CASCPIPDGTSGVRDTQYF,TGTGCTAGTTGCCCAATCCCCGACGGGACTAGCGGGGTACGGGATACGCAGTATTTT
TRBV7-9,NA,TRBJ2-7,NA,CASSRRDVLDEQYF,TGTGCCAGCAGCCGCAGGGACGTTCTGGACGAGCAGTACTTC
TRBV30,NA,TRBJ2-1,NA,CAWWGHVNEQFF,TGTGCCTGGTGGGGACACGTGAATGAGCAGTTCTTC
TRBV5-1,NA,TRBJ2-7,few,CASSLMTGHRNSYEQYF,TGCGCCAGCAGCTTGATGACAGGCCACCGTAACTCCTACGAGCAGTACTTC
TRBV7-6,TRBD1,TRBJ2-7,few,CASSFYRGEQYF,TGTGCCAGCAGCTTTTACAGGGGCGAGCAGTACTTC